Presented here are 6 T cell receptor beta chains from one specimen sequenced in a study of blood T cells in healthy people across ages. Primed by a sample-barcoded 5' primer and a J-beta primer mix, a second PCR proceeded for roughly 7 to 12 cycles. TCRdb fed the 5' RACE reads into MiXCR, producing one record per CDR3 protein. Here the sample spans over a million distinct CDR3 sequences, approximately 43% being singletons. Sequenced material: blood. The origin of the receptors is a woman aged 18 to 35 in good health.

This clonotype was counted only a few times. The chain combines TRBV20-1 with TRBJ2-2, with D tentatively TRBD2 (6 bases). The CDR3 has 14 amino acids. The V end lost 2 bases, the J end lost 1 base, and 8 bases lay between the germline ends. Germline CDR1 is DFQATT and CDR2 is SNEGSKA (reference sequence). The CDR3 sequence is CSARRRGNTGELFF. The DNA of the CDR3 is TGCAGTGCTAGACGGCGGGGGAACACCGGGGAGCTGTTTTTT.

Here the CDR3 DNA reads TGCAGCGTTGAAACCGGGACAGGTGTCGGCTACACCTTC. This sequence encodes CSVETGTGVGYTF. The genes are TRBV29-1 and TRBJ1-2, with 8 bases identical to TRBD1. Germline V CDR1 and CDR2: SQVTM, ANQGSEA. CDR3 size: 13 residues. V shed 2 bases and J 8 bases; nucleotides not matched to a gene: 7.

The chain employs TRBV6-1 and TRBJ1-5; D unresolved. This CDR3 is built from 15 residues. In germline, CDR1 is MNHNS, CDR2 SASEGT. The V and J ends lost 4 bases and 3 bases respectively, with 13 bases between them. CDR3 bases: TGTGCCAGCAGTGCAGCGGGCTGGAACAATCAGCCCCAGCATTTT. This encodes CASSAAGWNNQPQHF.

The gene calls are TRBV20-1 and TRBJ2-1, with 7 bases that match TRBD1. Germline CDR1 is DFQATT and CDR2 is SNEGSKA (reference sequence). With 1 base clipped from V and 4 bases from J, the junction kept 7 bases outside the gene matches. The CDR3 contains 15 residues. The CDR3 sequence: CSARASGGWYNEQFF. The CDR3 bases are TGCAGTGCTAGAGCTTCAGGGGGTTGGTACAATGAGCAGTTCTTC.

The CDR3 region is CASSYAKRDTLAPGVHEQFF. CDR3 nucleotide sequence: TGTGCCAGCAGTTACGCCAAACGGGACACCCTAGCCCCGGGGGTTCATGAGCAGTTCTTC. The chain joins TRBV6-5 to TRBJ2-1; the D gene could be TRBD1 or TRBD2 (6 bases each). CDR3 length equals 20 residues. Trimming took 2 bases from V and 8 from J, leaving 31 bases between them. Germline CDR1 and CDR2: MNHEY and SVGAGI.

The CDR3 region has the DNA TGTGCCAGCAGCCAGACAGGCCCCAGCGAGCAGTTCTTC. It translates to CASSQTGPSEQFF. V and J are TRBV14 and TRBJ2-1; the D gene is possibly TRBD1 (6 bases). Trimming shortened V by 3 bases and J by 10 bases, and 13 bases separated the two germline ends. CDR1 SGHDN and CDR2 FVKESK come from the germline V gene. The CDR3 is made up of 13 amino acids.